This TCR beta chain was documented in a study of beta chain features in type 1 diabetes. Study overall: Across the samples, over 85 million sorted cells were examined in total.

CD4+ naive, central memory, regulatory and stem cell-like memory subsets were isolated by sorting on CD45RO/CCR7/CD25/CD127/CD95/CD27. The table lists this clone with a few counts. What it binds is not known. Every isolated RNA sample was fully reverse transcribed, so sequencing captured expressed TCRB transcripts. Only in-frame clones appear in the TCRdb table, and some are missing; sequencing was by immunoSEQ multiplex PCR. The table has 150,000 or so clones, over 7.5% seen once. Study observations and caveats: Still unanswered here is whether HLA type influences TCRB rearrangement.

V dropped 1 base and J dropped 5; count of bases not matched to a gene: 0. Germline V CDR1 and CDR2: SGHTA, FQGNSA. The CDR3 extends over 15 amino acids. The source is a woman under 30 in good health. The chain joins TRBV7-2 to TRBJ1-6; 9 nucleotides line up with TRBD1. Sequencing was done on a sample of central memory CD4+ T cells from blood. The CDR3 DNA reads TGTGCCAGCAGCTTAGGACAGGGGGATAATTCACCCCTCCACTTT. Its translation is CASSLGQGDNSPLHF.